Reported below is one TCR beta chain. What it binds is not known. The record originates from a study of shared clonotypes between healthy human individuals. Points from the study as a whole: The generation probabilities recorded for non-shared clonotypes fell below those of clonotypes shared by all four donors.

V was shortened by 7 bases and J by 0 bases, with 13 bases between the two germline ends. The CDR3 contains 15 residues. CDR1 and CDR2 (germline): SGHVS, FQNEAQ. The method was immunoSEQ multiplex PCR; TCRdb's version includes in-frame clones alone and lacks a portion of them. The sample contains some 690,000 clones, around 91% of which appear only once. This TCR was recovered from a man younger than 35 in good health. Some clones in this sample may be carry-over from other donors' samples. Sequenced sample: memory CD8+ T cells from PBMCs. Subset meaning: CD45RO+ cells pooled with CCR7-negative TemRA cells. The gene calls are TRBV7-8 and TRBJ2-1, with D hard to call. CDR3 sequence reads: CASTSRPSSYNEQFF. In DNA, the CDR3 is TGTGCCAGCACCTCCCGACCCAGCTCCTACAATGAGCAGTTCTTC.